Listed below are T cell receptor beta chains from one sample, sequenced in a study of blood T cell repertoires in COVID-19. Data came from immunoSEQ multiplex PCR; TCRdb stores just in-frame clones and leaves some out. This table holds some 200,000 clones, 80% found once. Sequencing was done on a sample of PBMCs or T cells enriched from blood (not recorded which). These receptors were obtained from a middle-aged woman with acute COVID-19. Both conserved end residues are part of each CDR3. Each record gives: clone size, J gene, V gene, D gene, CDR3 DNA, CDR3 protein. The D gene is left open where the match is weak. Where a row states a size, it is once, few, many or the class of an expanded clone; other rows omit it.

clone size: NA
J gene: TRBJ2-7
V gene: TRBV19
D gene: NA
CDR3 DNA: TGTGCCAGTAGTCTGCGGTGGACAAACGAGCAGTACTTC
CDR3 protein: CASSLRWTNEQYF

clone size: NA
J gene: TRBJ1-4
V gene: TRBV30
D gene: TRBD1
CDR3 DNA: TGTGCCTGGAGGGACAGGTGGAATGAAAAACTGTTTTTT
CDR3 protein: CAWRDRWNEKLFF

clone size: NA
J gene: TRBJ1-4
V gene: TRBV11-2
D gene: NA
CDR3 DNA: TGTGCCAGCAGCTTAGATCCCCCGAGTGAAAAACTGTTTTTT
CDR3 protein: CASSLDPPSEKLFF

clone size: few
J gene: TRBJ2-7
V gene: TRBV30
D gene: NA
CDR3 DNA: TGTGCCTGGAGTGCCGACCGGGCGGGATCCTACGAGCAGTACTTC
CDR3 protein: CAWSADRAGSYEQYF

clone size: once
J gene: TRBJ1-5
V gene: TRBV28
D gene: TRBD1
CDR3 DNA: TGTGCCAGCAGTTTAAGGCCAGGGGGTAGCAATCAGCCCCAGCATTTT
CDR3 protein: CASSLRPGGSNQPQHF

clone size: NA
J gene: TRBJ1-6
V gene: TRBV6-5
D gene: TRBD1
CDR3 DNA: TGTGCCAGCAGTTACAGGGACAGGACTAATTCACCCCTCCACTTT
CDR3 protein: CASSYRDRTNSPLHF

clone size: NA
J gene: TRBJ1-1
V gene: TRBV14
D gene: NA
CDR3 DNA: TGTGCCAGCAGCCAAGGGGAGACTGAAGCTTTCTTT
CDR3 protein: CASSQGETEAFF

clone size: NA
J gene: TRBJ2-5
V gene: TRBV10-3
D gene: NA
CDR3 DNA: TGTGCCATCAAAGGCGGCGAAGAGACCCAGTACTTC
CDR3 protein: CAIKGGEETQYF

clone size: NA
J gene: TRBJ2-5
V gene: TRBV3-1/TRBV3-2
D gene: TRBD1
CDR3 DNA: TGTGCCAGCAGCCAAGAAGACAGGGCCCGCGCAAAAAGTCAAGAGACCCAGTACTTC
CDR3 protein: CASSQEDRARAKSQETQYF

clone size: NA
J gene: TRBJ2-3
V gene: TRBV7-8
D gene: NA
CDR3 DNA: TGTGCCAGCACCTGGGGCTCAACAGTGGGCACAGATACGCAGTATTTT
CDR3 protein: CASTWGSTVGTDTQYF

clone size: NA
J gene: TRBJ2-3
V gene: TRBV24-1
D gene: NA
CDR3 DNA: TGTGCCACCAGTGATCCTGGTAGAACAGATACGCAGTATTTT
CDR3 protein: CATSDPGRTDTQYF

clone size: NA
J gene: TRBJ2-1
V gene: TRBV27
D gene: NA
CDR3 DNA: TGTGCCAGCAGTTCAATTCAGGCACGGGAGCAGTTCTTC
CDR3 protein: CASSSIQAREQFF

clone size: NA
J gene: TRBJ1-6
V gene: TRBV14
D gene: NA
CDR3 DNA: TGTGCCAGCAGCCATTCGGGGGATAATTCACCCCTCCACTTT
CDR3 protein: CASSHSGDNSPLHF

clone size: NA
J gene: TRBJ2-1
V gene: TRBV12-3/TRBV12-4
D gene: TRBD1
CDR3 DNA: TGTGCCAGCAGTTTGGGACAGGGAAATGAGCAGTTCTTC
CDR3 protein: CASSLGQGNEQFF

clone size: NA
J gene: TRBJ1-1
V gene: TRBV5-8
D gene: TRBD1
CDR3 DNA: TGTGCCAGCAGCTTGGCCCTGACAGGGAATGAAGCTTTCTTT
CDR3 protein: CASSLALTGNEAFF

clone size: NA
J gene: TRBJ1-5
V gene: TRBV2
D gene: TRBD1
CDR3 DNA: TGTGCCAGCAGTGGGACAGGACTGAGCAATCAGCCCCAGCATTTT
CDR3 protein: CASSGTGLSNQPQHF

clone size: NA
J gene: TRBJ2-3
V gene: TRBV11-1
D gene: NA
CDR3 DNA: TGTGCCAGCGCCTCGGGGGTGGACCGTGACACAGATACGCAGTATTTT
CDR3 protein: CASASGVDRDTDTQYF

clone size: NA
J gene: TRBJ2-4
V gene: TRBV15
D gene: TRBD2
CDR3 DNA: TGTGCCACCAGCAGAGCCCGGGAGGGCATTCAGTACTTC
CDR3 protein: CATSRAREGIQYF

clone size: NA
J gene: TRBJ2-5
V gene: TRBV2
D gene: TRBD1
CDR3 DNA: TGTGCCAGCAGGGCGAAGACAGGGGTCAGCGAGACCCAGTACTTC
CDR3 protein: CASRAKTGVSETQYF

clone size: NA
J gene: TRBJ1-1
V gene: TRBV27
D gene: NA
CDR3 DNA: TGTGCCAGCAGTATTTCGGTGAACACTGAAGCTTTCTTT
CDR3 protein: CASSISVNTEAFF

clone size: once
J gene: TRBJ1-3
V gene: TRBV2
D gene: TRBD1
CDR3 DNA: TGTGCCAGCATGTGGGACAGGGTTGGAGACACCATATATTTT
CDR3 protein: CASMWDRVGDTIYF

clone size: few
J gene: TRBJ1-1
V gene: TRBV14
D gene: NA
CDR3 DNA: TGTGCCAGCAGCCGCGATTTAGGAGGGACTGAAGCTTTCTTT
CDR3 protein: CASSRDLGGTEAFF

clone size: NA
J gene: TRBJ1-4
V gene: TRBV6-5
D gene: TRBD1
CDR3 DNA: TGTGCCAGCAGGGACAGGGGGTTGGCTAATGAAAAACTGTTTTTT
CDR3 protein: CASRDRGLANEKLFF

clone size: once
J gene: TRBJ2-1
V gene: TRBV19
D gene: TRBD2
CDR3 DNA: TGTGCCAGTGGAGGTGGGCGGGAGGAGCACAATGAGCAGTTCTTC
CDR3 protein: CASGGGREEHNEQFF

clone size: once
J gene: TRBJ1-1
V gene: TRBV19
D gene: NA
CDR3 DNA: TGTGCCAGTAGTCTACAGGGAGGGAAGATAAACACTGAAGCTTTCTTT
CDR3 protein: CASSLQGGKINTEAFF

clone size: few
J gene: TRBJ2-1
V gene: TRBV7-3
D gene: TRBD2
CDR3 DNA: TGTGCCAGCAGCTTAGGGGGGGTCGGATCCTACAATGAGCAGTTCTTC
CDR3 protein: CASSLGGVGSYNEQFF

clone size: NA
J gene: TRBJ2-2
V gene: TRBV27
D gene: TRBD2
CDR3 DNA: TGTGCCAGCAGACTAGCGGGGCTTACCACCGGGGAGCTGTTTTTT
CDR3 protein: CASRLAGLTTGELFF

clone size: NA
J gene: TRBJ2-1
V gene: TRBV7-2
D gene: NA
CDR3 DNA: TGTGCCAGCAGCTCCCGTCGGCTAGCTGGTAATGAGCAGTTCTTC
CDR3 protein: CASSSRRLAGNEQFF

clone size: NA
J gene: TRBJ2-1
V gene: TRBV7-9
D gene: TRBD1
CDR3 DNA: TGTGCCAGCAGCATGACAGGGGGGGAAAACAATGAGCAGTTCTTC
CDR3 protein: CASSMTGGENNEQFF

clone size: NA
J gene: TRBJ2-3
V gene: TRBV5-4
D gene: NA
CDR3 DNA: TGTGCCAGCAGCAATCGGGACTCCGTGGGGGATACGCAGTATTTT
CDR3 protein: CASSNRDSVGDTQYF

clone size: once
J gene: TRBJ2-1
V gene: TRBV6-2/TRBV6-3
D gene: TRBD1
CDR3 DNA: TGTGCCAGCAGTTCCCCGGGACAGGGGGTGTTGAGCTCCTACAATGAGCAGTTCTTC
CDR3 protein: CASSSPGQGVLSSYNEQFF

clone size: NA
J gene: TRBJ2-1
V gene: TRBV4-1
D gene: NA
CDR3 DNA: TGCGCCAGCAGCCCCCAAGTCGTGGAGAATGAGCAGTTCTTC
CDR3 protein: CASSPQVVENEQFF

clone size: NA
J gene: TRBJ2-7
V gene: TRBV3-1/TRBV3-2
D gene: NA
CDR3 DNA: TGTGCCAGCAGATATACAGGGAACTCCTACGAGCAGTACTTC
CDR3 protein: CASRYTGNSYEQYF